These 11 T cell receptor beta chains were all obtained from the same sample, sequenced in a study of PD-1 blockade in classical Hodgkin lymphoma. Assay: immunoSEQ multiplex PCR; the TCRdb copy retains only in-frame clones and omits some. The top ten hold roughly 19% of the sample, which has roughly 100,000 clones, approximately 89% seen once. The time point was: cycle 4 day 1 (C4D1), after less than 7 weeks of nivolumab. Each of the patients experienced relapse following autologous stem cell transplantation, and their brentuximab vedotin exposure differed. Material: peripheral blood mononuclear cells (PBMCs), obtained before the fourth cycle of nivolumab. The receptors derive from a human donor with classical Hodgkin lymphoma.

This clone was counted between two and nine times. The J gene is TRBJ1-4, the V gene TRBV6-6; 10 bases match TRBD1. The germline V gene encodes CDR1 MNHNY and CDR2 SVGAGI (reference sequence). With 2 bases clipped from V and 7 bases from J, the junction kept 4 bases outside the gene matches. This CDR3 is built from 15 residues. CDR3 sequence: CASSYGWTGGEKLFF. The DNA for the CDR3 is TGTGCCAGCAGTTACGGGTGGACAGGGGGTGAAAAACTGTTTTTT.

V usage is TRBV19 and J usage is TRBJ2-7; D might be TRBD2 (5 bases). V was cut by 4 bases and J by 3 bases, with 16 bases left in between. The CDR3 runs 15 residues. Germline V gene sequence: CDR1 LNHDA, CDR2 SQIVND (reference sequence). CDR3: CASSTFRDPSYEQYF. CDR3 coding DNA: TGTGCCAGTAGTACATTCCGGGATCCCAGCTACGAGCAGTACTTC.

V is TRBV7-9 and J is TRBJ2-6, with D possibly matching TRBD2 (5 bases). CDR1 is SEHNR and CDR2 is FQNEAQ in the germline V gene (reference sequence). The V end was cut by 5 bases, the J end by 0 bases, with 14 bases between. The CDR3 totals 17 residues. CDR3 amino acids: CASSKPGINSGANVLTF. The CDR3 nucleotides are TGTGCCAGCAGCAAACCGGGAATAAACTCTGGGGCCAACGTCCTGACTTTC.

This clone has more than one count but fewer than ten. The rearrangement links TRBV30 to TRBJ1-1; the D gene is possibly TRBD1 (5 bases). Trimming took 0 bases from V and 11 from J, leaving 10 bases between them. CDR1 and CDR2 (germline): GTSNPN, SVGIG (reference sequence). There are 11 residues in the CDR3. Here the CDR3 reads CAWSVQVYAFF. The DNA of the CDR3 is TGTGCCTGGAGTGTACAGGTGTATGCTTTCTTT.

CDR3 in DNA: TGTGCCAGCAGCTTACGAACTAGCGGGTACAATGAGCAGTTCTTC. Translated, it gives CASSLRTSGYNEQFF. V gene TRBV7-7 combines with J gene TRBJ2-1; TRBD2 matches 9 bases. This CDR3 has 15 residues. Looked up from germline, CDR1 is SSHAT and CDR2 is FNYEAQ (reference sequence). The J segment lost 4 bases and the V segment lost 2 bases, leaving 3 bases of the junction unmatched.

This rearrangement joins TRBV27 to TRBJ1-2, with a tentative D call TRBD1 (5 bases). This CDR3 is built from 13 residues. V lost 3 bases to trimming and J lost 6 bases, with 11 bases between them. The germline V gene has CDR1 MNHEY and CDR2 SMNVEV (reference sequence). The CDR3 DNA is TGTGCCAGCAGTTTTCTAGACAGAAATGGCTACACCTTC. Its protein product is CASSFLDRNGYTF.

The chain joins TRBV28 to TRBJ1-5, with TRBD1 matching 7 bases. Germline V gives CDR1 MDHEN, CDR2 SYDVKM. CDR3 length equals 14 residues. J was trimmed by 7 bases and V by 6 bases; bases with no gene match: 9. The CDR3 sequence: CASSNRQGRQPQHF. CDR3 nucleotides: TGTGCCAGCAGCAATCGACAGGGACGGCAGCCCCAGCATTTT.

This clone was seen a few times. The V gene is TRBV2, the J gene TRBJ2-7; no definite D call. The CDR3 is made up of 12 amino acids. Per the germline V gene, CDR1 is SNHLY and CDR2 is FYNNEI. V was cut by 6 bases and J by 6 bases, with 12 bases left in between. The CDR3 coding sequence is TGTGCCAGCAGCCTTGGGCCTGTCGAGCAGTACTTC. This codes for CASSLGPVEQYF.

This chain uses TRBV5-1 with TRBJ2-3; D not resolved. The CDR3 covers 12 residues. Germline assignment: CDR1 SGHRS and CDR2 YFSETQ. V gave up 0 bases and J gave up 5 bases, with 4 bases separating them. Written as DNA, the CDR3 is TGCGCCAGCAGCTTGGCCGGAGATACGCAGTATTTT. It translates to CASSLAGDTQYF.

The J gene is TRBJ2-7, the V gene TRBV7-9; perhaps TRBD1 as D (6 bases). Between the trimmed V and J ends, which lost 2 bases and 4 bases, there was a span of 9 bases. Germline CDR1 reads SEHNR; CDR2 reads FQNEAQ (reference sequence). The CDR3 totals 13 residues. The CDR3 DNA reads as TGTGCCAGCAGCTTAAGGACAGCGTACGAGCAGTACTTC. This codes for CASSLRTAYEQYF.

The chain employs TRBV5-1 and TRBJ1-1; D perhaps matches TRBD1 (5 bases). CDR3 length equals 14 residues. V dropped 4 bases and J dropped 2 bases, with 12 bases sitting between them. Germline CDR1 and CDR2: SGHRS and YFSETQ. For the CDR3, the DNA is TGCGCCAGCAGCCATGACGGGGGAAACACTGAAGCTTTCTTT. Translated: CASSHDGGNTEAFF.